The rows below give T cell receptor beta chains drawn from one sample of a study of coeliac disease. TCRdb's copy holds only in-frame clones and misses some; the assay was immunoSEQ multiplex PCR. Of about 4,800 clones listed, roughly 74% were seen once; the top ten hold 4.5% to 5.5%. The sequencing sample was made of lamina propria lymphocytes from the gut. The receptors originated from a woman younger than 35 with active celiac disease. Both conserved end residues are part of each CDR3. A D gene is named only where the DNA matches it firmly. Size is omitted from some rows. Given values are once, few, many or a class for expanded clones.

V gene: TRBV28; D gene: NA; clone size: NA; J gene: TRBJ1-2; CDR3 protein: CASSYQGMYGYTF; CDR3 DNA: TGTGCCAGCAGTTACCAGGGGATGTATGGCTACACCTTC
V gene: TRBV5-4; D gene: TRBD2; clone size: NA; J gene: TRBJ2-2; CDR3 protein: CASSPPERGRTGELFF; CDR3 DNA: TGTGCCAGCAGCCCTCCAGAGCGGGGGAGGACCGGGGAGCTGTTTTTT
V gene: TRBV19; D gene: NA; clone size: NA; J gene: TRBJ2-1; CDR3 protein: CASSIAGDYNEQFF; CDR3 DNA: TGTGCCAGTAGTATAGCGGGGGACTACAATGAGCAGTTCTTC
V gene: TRBV6-5; D gene: NA; clone size: few; J gene: TRBJ1-2; CDR3 protein: CASSRQETYGYTF; CDR3 DNA: TGTGCCAGCAGTCGACAGGAAACCTATGGCTACACCTTC
V gene: TRBV25-1; D gene: TRBD2; clone size: NA; J gene: TRBJ2-1; CDR3 protein: CASSAGTSLNSYNEQFF; CDR3 DNA: TGTGCCAGCAGTGCGGGGACTAGCCTAAACTCCTACAATGAGCAGTTCTTC
V gene: TRBV7-8; D gene: NA; clone size: NA; J gene: TRBJ2-7; CDR3 protein: CASSSPGTTYEQYF; CDR3 DNA: TGTGCCTCCAGCAGCCCAGGCACCACCTACGAGCAGTACTTC
V gene: TRBV2; D gene: TRBD2; clone size: few; J gene: TRBJ2-5; CDR3 protein: CASRTGLAVTQYF; CDR3 DNA: TGTGCCAGCAGAACCGGACTAGCAGTGACCCAGTACTTC
V gene: TRBV27; D gene: NA; clone size: NA; J gene: TRBJ2-1; CDR3 protein: CASKGIAVSSYNEQFF; CDR3 DNA: TGTGCCAGCAAGGGGATAGCGGTGAGCTCCTACAATGAGCAGTTCTTC
V gene: TRBV4-1; D gene: TRBD1; clone size: NA; J gene: TRBJ1-1; CDR3 protein: CASSQESPGTGVEEAFF; CDR3 DNA: TGCGCCAGCAGCCAAGAATCCCCCGGGACAGGGGTAGAGGAAGCTTTCTTT
V gene: TRBV9; D gene: TRBD2; clone size: NA; J gene: TRBJ2-2; CDR3 protein: CASSAIKVNLAGGKNPNTGELFF; CDR3 DNA: TGTGCCAGCAGCGCCATTAAAGTGAACTTAGCGGGGGGGAAAAATCCGAACACCGGGGAGCTGTTTTTT
V gene: TRBV30; D gene: NA; clone size: NA; J gene: TRBJ1-4; CDR3 protein: CAWSVREKLFF; CDR3 DNA: TGTGCCTGGAGTGTACGGGAAAAACTGTTTTTT
V gene: TRBV29-1; D gene: TRBD1; clone size: NA; J gene: TRBJ1-2; CDR3 protein: CSVAGTGFGYTF; CDR3 DNA: TGCAGCGTTGCGGGGACAGGGTTTGGCTACACCTTC